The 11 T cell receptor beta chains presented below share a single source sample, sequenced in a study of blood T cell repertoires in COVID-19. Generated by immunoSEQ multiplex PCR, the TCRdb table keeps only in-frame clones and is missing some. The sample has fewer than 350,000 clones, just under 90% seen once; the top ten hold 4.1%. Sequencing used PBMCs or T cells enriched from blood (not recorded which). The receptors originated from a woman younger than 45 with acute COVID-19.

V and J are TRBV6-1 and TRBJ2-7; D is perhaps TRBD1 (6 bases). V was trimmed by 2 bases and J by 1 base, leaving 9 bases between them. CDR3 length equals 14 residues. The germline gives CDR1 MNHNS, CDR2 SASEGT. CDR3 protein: CASSETGQSYEQYF. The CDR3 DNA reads TGTGCCAGCAGTGAAACAGGACAGTCCTACGAGCAGTACTTC.

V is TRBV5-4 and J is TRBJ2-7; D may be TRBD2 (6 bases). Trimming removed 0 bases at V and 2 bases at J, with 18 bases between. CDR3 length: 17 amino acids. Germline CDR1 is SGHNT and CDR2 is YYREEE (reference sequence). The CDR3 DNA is TGTGCCAGCAGCTTGGGTTGCGGGGTGGGTTGTCCCTACGAGCAGTACTTC. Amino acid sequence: CASSLGCGVGCPYEQYF.

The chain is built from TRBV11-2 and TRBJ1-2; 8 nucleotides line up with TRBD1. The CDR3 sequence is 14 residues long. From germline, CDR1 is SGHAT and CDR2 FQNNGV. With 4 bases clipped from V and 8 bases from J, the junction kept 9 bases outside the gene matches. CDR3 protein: CASSSLGQGGGYTF. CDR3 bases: TGTGCCAGCAGCTCACTCGGACAGGGTGGCGGCTACACCTTC.

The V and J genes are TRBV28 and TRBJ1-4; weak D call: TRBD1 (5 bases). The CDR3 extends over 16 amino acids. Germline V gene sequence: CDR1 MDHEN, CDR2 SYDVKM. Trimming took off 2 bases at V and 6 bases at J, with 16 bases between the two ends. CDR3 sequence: CASSLGGAVQDEKLFF. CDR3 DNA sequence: TGTGCCAGCAGTTTAGGTGGGGCAGTGCAGGATGAAAAACTGTTTTTT. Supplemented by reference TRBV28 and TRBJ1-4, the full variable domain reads DVKVTQSSRYLVKRTGEKVFLECVQDMDHENMFWYRQDPGLGLRLIYFSYDVKMKEKGDIPEGYSVSREKKERFSLILESASTNQTSMYLCASSLGGAVQDEKLFFGSGTQLSVL.

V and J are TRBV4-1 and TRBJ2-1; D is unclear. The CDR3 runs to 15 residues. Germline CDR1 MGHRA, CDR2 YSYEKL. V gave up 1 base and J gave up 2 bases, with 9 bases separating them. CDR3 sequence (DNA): TGCGCCAGCAGCCAAGTACACCGGGCCTACAATGAGCAGTTCTTC. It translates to CASSQVHRAYNEQFF.

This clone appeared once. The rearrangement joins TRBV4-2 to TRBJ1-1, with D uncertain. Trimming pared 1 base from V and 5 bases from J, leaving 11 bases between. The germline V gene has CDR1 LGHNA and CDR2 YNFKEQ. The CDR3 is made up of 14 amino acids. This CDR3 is CASSQGSPGTEAFF. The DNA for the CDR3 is TGTGCCAGCAGCCAAGGCTCTCCCGGGACTGAAGCTTTCTTT.

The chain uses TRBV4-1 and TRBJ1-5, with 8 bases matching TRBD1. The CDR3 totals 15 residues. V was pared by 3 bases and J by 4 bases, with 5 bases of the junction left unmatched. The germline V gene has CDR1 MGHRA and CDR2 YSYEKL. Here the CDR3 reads CASSQEDRGNQPQHF. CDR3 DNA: TGCGCCAGCAGCCAGGAAGACAGGGGTAATCAGCCCCAGCATTTT.

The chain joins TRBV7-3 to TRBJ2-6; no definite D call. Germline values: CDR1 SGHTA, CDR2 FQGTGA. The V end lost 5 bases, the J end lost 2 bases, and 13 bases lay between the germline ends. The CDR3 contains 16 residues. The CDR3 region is CASSPAGLAGANVLTF. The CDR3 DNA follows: TGTGCCAGCAGCCCCGCAGGATTGGCTGGGGCCAACGTCCTGACTTTC.

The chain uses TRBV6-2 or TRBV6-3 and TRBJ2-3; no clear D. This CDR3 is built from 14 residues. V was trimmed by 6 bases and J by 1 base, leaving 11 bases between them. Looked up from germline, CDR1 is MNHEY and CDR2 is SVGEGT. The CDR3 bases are TGTGCCAGCAGCGACACCTCCGGCACAGATACGCAGTATTTT. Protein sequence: CASSDTSGTDTQYF.

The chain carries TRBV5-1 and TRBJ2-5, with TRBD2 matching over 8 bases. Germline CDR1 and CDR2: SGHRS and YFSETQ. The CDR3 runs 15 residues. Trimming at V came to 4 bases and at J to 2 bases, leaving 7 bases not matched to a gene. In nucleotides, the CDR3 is TGCGCCAGCAGCAAAAGGATAGCGGGACAAGAGACCCAGTACTTC. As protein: CASSKRIAGQETQYF.

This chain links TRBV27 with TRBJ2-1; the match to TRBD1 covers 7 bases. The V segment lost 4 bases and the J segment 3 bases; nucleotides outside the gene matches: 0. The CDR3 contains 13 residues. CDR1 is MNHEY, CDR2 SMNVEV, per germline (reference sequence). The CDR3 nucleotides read TGTGCCAGCAGTTGGGACAGCTACAATGAGCAGTTCTTC. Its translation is CASSWDSYNEQFF.